The 29 T cell receptor beta chains given below trace back to one sample, sequenced in a study of regulatory T cells in long-lasting Graves disease. In building TCR beta libraries, iRepertoire HTBI primers were used together with Arm-PCR of CDR3 regions. Each CDR3 protein is one row after TCRdb ran MiXCR on the multiplex PCR reads. The table lists roughly 400,000 distinct CDR3 sequences, roughly a fifth of them singletons, with around 15% in the top ten. Time point indicated: persistent/refractory GD, antithyroid drugs over 5 years with positive TRAb. The TCR library was made from RNA extracted from PBMCs. Here the sequenced sample was peripheral blood mononuclear cells (PBMCs), taken when the disease was refractory, from a patient treated with antithyroid drugs. These receptor sequences come from a female donor with Graves disease.

This clonotype was counted ten times or more. The gene calls are TRBV28 and TRBJ2-7; D unresolved. Germline loops: CDR1 MDHEN, CDR2 SYDVKM. This CDR3 spans 12 amino acids. Trimming pared 6 bases from V and 3 bases from J, leaving 9 bases between. CDR3 bases: TGTGCCAGCAGGTCCGGGCACTACGAGCAGTACTTC. Amino acid sequence: CASRSGHYEQYF.

A note on this clonotype: A read error is possible here, since a much larger clone lies one base away. The CDR3: CASSSGLGVGSYEQYF. In nucleotides, the CDR3 is TGTGCCAGCAGCTCCGGATTAGGGGTGGGCTCCTACGAGCAGTACTTC. The chain has TRBV7-9 and TRBJ2-7; a possible D gene is TRBD1 (5 bases). This CDR3 region has 16 residues. Per germline, CDR1 SEHNR and CDR2 FQNEAQ (reference sequence). V lost 4 bases and J lost 0, with 16 bases in between. Variable domain in full (rest from reference TRBV7-9 and TRBJ2-7): DTGVSQNPRHKITKRGQNVTFRCDPISEHNRLYWYRQTLGQGPEFLTYFQNEAQLEKSRLLSDRFSAERPKGSFSTLEIQRTEQGDSAMYLCASSSGLGVGSYEQYFGPGTRLTVT.

This clonotype has just a few counts. The rearrangement uses TRBV29-1 and TRBJ2-3; D remains ambiguous. Germline V CDR1 and CDR2: SQVTM, ANQGSEA. This CDR3 region has 13 residues. V was clipped by 7 bases and J by 0 bases, with 11 bases between them. The CDR3 region is CSGTEPSTDTQYF. The CDR3 DNA reads TGCAGCGGTACAGAGCCTAGCACAGATACGCAGTATTTT.

This clonotype was recorded at least ten times. The chain links TRBV20-1 to TRBJ1-2; D remains ambiguous. Between the trimmed V and J ends, which lost 5 bases and 4 bases, there was a span of 8 bases. The CDR3 extends over 11 amino acids. Germline values: CDR1 DFQATT, CDR2 SNEGSKA (reference sequence). The CDR3 bases are TGCAGTGCTCAACTGGGCTATGGCTACACCTTC. Translated, it gives CSAQLGYGYTF.

The chain uses TRBV7-8 and TRBJ2-3, with a weak D call TRBD2 (5 bases). Germline values: CDR1 SGHVS, CDR2 FQNEAQ. The CDR3 has 15 amino acids. Trimming took 4 bases from V and 4 from J, leaving 15 bases between them. In nucleotides, the CDR3 is TGTGCCAGCAGCTACCGAGCGGCATGGCCAGATACGCAGTATTTT. It codes for CASSYRAAWPDTQYF.

The chain has TRBV5-4 and TRBJ2-1; 9 nucleotides line up with TRBD1. Trimming cost V 2 bases and J 8 bases; bases outside gene matches: 5. CDR3 length equals 14 residues. Germline V gives CDR1 SGHNT, CDR2 YYREEE (reference sequence). The CDR3 sequence: CASSLRTGVDEQFF. The CDR3 DNA is TGTGCCAGCAGCTTAAGGACAGGGGTCGATGAGCAGTTCTTC.

In this sample, this clonotype turned up many times. This sequence joins TRBV2 and TRBJ1-5, with D unclear. Germline lookup yields CDR1 SNHLY and CDR2 FYNNEI. This CDR3 contains 14 residues. V was cut by 8 bases and J by 3 bases, with 14 bases left in between. The CDR3 DNA reads as TGTGCCAGCCGGGAATTAGGGTTCAATCAGCCCCAGCATTTT. Protein: CASRELGFNQPQHF.

The genes are TRBV11-3 and TRBJ2-1; D is uncertain. The CDR3 has 15 residues. Germline CDR1 SGHNT, CDR2 YENEEA. The germline V and J ends were trimmed by 4 bases and 3 bases, with 13 bases remaining between them. CDR3 bases: TGTGCCAGCAGCTCAAAGTTGTCGGTCTACAATGAGCAGTTCTTC. This encodes CASSSKLSVYNEQFF.

This CDR3 is CASSQIPGTYEQYF. The CDR3 DNA reads as TGCGCCAGCAGCCAGATACCGGGAACCTACGAGCAGTACTTC. V and J are TRBV4-1 and TRBJ2-7; possible D gene TRBD2, 5 bases. V lost 3 bases and J 2 bases, leaving 11 bases between the germline ends. CDR1 is MGHRA and CDR2 is YSYEKL in the germline V gene. The CDR3 extends over 14 amino acids.

Ten or more counts support this clonotype. The V gene is TRBV6-1, the J gene TRBJ1-6, with unresolved D. The germline V gene encodes CDR1 MNHNS and CDR2 SASEGT. The CDR3 totals 19 residues. The V gene lost 7 bases and the J gene lost 7 bases, with 29 bases spanning the gap. The CDR3 DNA reads as TGTGCCAGCACCGATCCCCTCCGACGGGATCTTATTTCGAATTCACCCCTCCACTTT. Translation: CASTDPLRRDLISNSPLHF.

This clonotype was recorded at least ten times. The limits of the CDR3 on the DNA are not certain, so only TCRdb's listed CDR3 is given. CDR3 region: CASSSGQGIAYEQYF. V is TRBV28 and J is TRBJ2-7; TRBD1 is the table's D call, not checked against the DNA. The germline CDR1 and CDR2 sequences are MDHEN and SYDVKM. The CDR3 is 15 residues long, counting both termini.

The chain employs TRBV7-9 and TRBJ1-1; D is ambiguous. The CDR3 runs to 15 residues. Germline loops: CDR1 SEHNR, CDR2 FQNEAQ (reference sequence). The V end was cut by 1 base, the J end by 1 base, with 10 bases between. CDR3 sequence: CASSLGAGRNTEAFF. The CDR3 bases are TGTGCCAGCAGCTTAGGGGCGGGTCGGAACACTGAAGCTTTCTTT. Full variable domain (missing parts from reference TRBV7-9 and TRBJ1-1): DTGVSQNPRHKITKRGQNVTFRCDPISEHNRLYWYRQTLGQGPEFLTYFQNEAQLEKSRLLSDRFSAERPKGSFSTLEIQRTEQGDSAMYLCASSLGAGRNTEAFFGQGTRLTVV.

Remarks on this clonotype: The junction does not match germline at one end; this may be a read error. The rearrangement links TRBV18 to TRBJ2-7, with TRBD2 matching over 9 bases. The CDR3 extends over 13 amino acids. Germline V gives CDR1 KGHSH, CDR2 LQKENI. CDR3 DNA sequence: TGTGCCAACTCACCGGGACTAGCCGGCGAGCAGTACTTC. This sequence encodes CANSPGLAGEQYF.

V gene TRBV4-1 combines with J gene TRBJ2-7; 9 bases line up with TRBD1. This CDR3 is built from 16 residues. The junction had 5 bases not matched to a gene; V was cut back by 0 bases and J by 2 bases. Germline loops: CDR1 MGHRA, CDR2 YSYEKL. CDR3 amino acids: CASSQDWDRVAYEQYF. The CDR3, as DNA: TGCGCCAGCAGCCAAGATTGGGACAGGGTCGCCTACGAGCAGTACTTC.

Comments on this clonotype: A much bigger clone sits one base away, suggesting this may be a read error. V and J are TRBV20-1 and TRBJ1-4; D is perhaps TRBD1 (5 bases). The ends were cut back, 0 bases at V and 3 bases at J, with 11 bases in the middle. The CDR3 is 15 residues long. The germline V gene has CDR1 DFQATT and CDR2 SNEGSKA (reference sequence). In DNA, the CDR3 is TGCAGTGCTAGAGATAGGGTAGGGGCTAATGAAAAACTGTTTTTT. Amino acids: CSARDRVGANEKLFF.

This clonotype was counted ten times or more. This chain connects TRBV28 to TRBJ2-7; 10 positions agree with TRBD2. Germline CDR1 MDHEN, CDR2 SYDVKM. Germline trimming cut 5 bases from V and 6 bases from J; bases unmatched to any gene: 7. This CDR3 contains 14 residues. The CDR3 spells CASSPSGRASEQYF. The CDR3 region has the DNA TGTGCCAGCAGTCCAAGCGGGAGGGCCTCCGAGCAGTACTTC.

V and J are TRBV29-1 and TRBJ2-3; D not certain. V lost 6 bases to trimming and J lost 0 bases, with 16 bases between them. The CDR3 consists of 15 residues. Germline V gene sequence: CDR1 SQVTM, CDR2 ANQGSEA. CDR3 sequence reads: CSVRKGELSTDTQYF. The DNA for the CDR3 is TGCAGCGTCCGAAAGGGTGAGCTGAGCACAGATACGCAGTATTTT.

This clonotype was observed many times. The rearrangement joins TRBV7-6 to TRBJ2-4, with D maybe TRBD1 (5 bases). Looked up from germline, CDR1 is SGHVS and CDR2 is FNYEAQ. The V end lost 3 bases, the J end lost 1 base, and 7 bases lay between the germline ends. The CDR3 is 14 amino acids. CDR3: CASSLPGAKNIQYF. The CDR3 DNA reads TGTGCCAGCAGCTTGCCAGGGGCCAAAAACATTCAGTACTTC.

V is TRBV29-1 and J is TRBJ2-5; D gene unclear. CDR1 and CDR2 (germline): SQVTM, ANQGSEA. V dropped 1 base and J dropped 1 base, with 13 bases sitting between them. The CDR3 covers 15 residues. CDR3 sequence (DNA): TGCAGCGTTGAAGGATCATCATGGACCCAAGAGACCCAGTACTTC. This codes for CSVEGSSWTQETQYF.

This clonotype was detected ten times or more. The chain combines TRBV12-3 or TRBV12-4 with TRBJ2-2; no firm D call. This CDR3 has 14 residues. Trimming left V 5 bases short and J 6 bases short, with 13 bases between. CDR3 sequence: CASSLDPIAGELFF. CDR3 DNA sequence: TGTGCCAGCAGTCTGGACCCGATAGCCGGGGAGCTGTTTTTT.

The gene calls are TRBV30 and TRBJ1-6, with a tentative D call TRBD1 (6 bases). Between the trimmed V and J ends, which lost 3 bases and 7 bases, there was a span of 13 bases. The CDR3 has 14 residues. Germline V gives CDR1 GTSNPN, CDR2 SVGIG (reference sequence). The CDR3 spells CAWRIDRRNSPLHF. CDR3 nucleotides: TGTGCCTGGAGAATCGACAGGAGAAATTCACCCCTCCACTTT.

This clonotype was counted ten times or more. This sequence joins TRBV12-3 or TRBV12-4 and TRBJ2-1; D may be TRBD1 (5 bases). The CDR3 is made up of 11 amino acids. The V and J ends lost 6 bases and 9 bases respectively, with 9 bases between them. This CDR3 reads CASSWGSEQFF. Written as DNA, the CDR3 is TGTGCCAGCAGCTGGGGCAGTGAGCAGTTCTTC.

Written as DNA, the CDR3 is TGCAGTGCGTCTAGCGGGCAGCCCCAGCATTTT. It codes for CSASSGQPQHF. The chain has TRBV20-1 and TRBJ1-5, with D uncertain. Germline V CDR1 and CDR2: DFQATT, SNEGSKA (reference sequence). The CDR3 extends over 11 amino acids. V gave up 6 bases and J gave up 7 bases, with 10 bases separating them.

The genes are TRBV20-1 and TRBJ2-3, with 8 nucleotides matching TRBD2. CDR1 and CDR2 from the germline V gene are DFQATT and SNEGSKA (reference sequence). V was pared by 6 bases and J by 3 bases, with 14 bases of the junction left unmatched. The CDR3 loop spans 16 amino acids. For the CDR3, the DNA is TGCAGTGCGCCAGACCCCCGGGGGGGGACGACAGATACGCAGTATTTT. Translation: CSAPDPRGGTTDTQYF.

Only a few counts were recorded for this clonotype. This chain links TRBV28 with TRBJ2-7, with D maybe TRBD2 (6 bases). Germline lookup yields CDR1 MDHEN and CDR2 SYDVKM. The V end lost 5 bases, the J end lost 7 bases, and 12 bases lay between the germline ends. CDR3 length equals 12 residues. CDR3 in DNA: TGTGCCAGCAGTCGGGGAGGCTGGGAGCAGTACTTC. Translating gives CASSRGGWEQYF.

This clonotype was detected only a few times. The V and J genes are TRBV20-1 and TRBJ1-1; D is ambiguous. Trimming removed 5 bases at V and 6 bases at J, with 16 bases between. The CDR3 runs to 13 residues. Looked up from germline, CDR1 is DFQATT and CDR2 is SNEGSKA (reference sequence). The DNA for the CDR3 is TGCAGTGCTCACCCACGGACTGAATCTGAAGCTTTCTTT. This gives the protein CSAHPRTESEAFF.

This clonotype was seen repeatedly, ten times or more. V usage is TRBV20-1 and J usage is TRBJ2-5, with D uncertain. V was shortened by 0 bases and J by 0 bases, with 5 bases between the two germline ends. This CDR3 is 13 amino acids long. Germline lookup yields CDR1 DFQATT and CDR2 SNEGSKA (reference sequence). In DNA, the CDR3 is TGCAGTGCTAGAGAGGTGTACCAAGAGACCCAGTACTTC. Translating it yields CSAREVYQETQYF.

Comments on this clonotype: This may be a read error: a much more frequent sequence differs by one nucleotide. The chain joins TRBV7-9 to TRBJ2-2, with 9 bases fitting TRBD2. Germline-derived CDR1 and CDR2 are SEHNR and FQNEAQ (reference sequence). This CDR3 has 16 amino acids. Here the CDR3 DNA reads TGTGCCAGCAGCTTCTTAGCGGGAGCGGGGACCGGGGAGCTGCTTTTT. It yields the protein CASSFLAGAGTGELLF.

V usage is TRBV19 and J usage is TRBJ2-1; TRBD1 matches at 9 bases. With V trimmed by 7 bases and J by 4 bases, 5 bases remained unmatched. The V gene's germline CDR1 is LNHDA and CDR2 SQIVND (reference sequence). The CDR3 consists of 14 residues. This CDR3 is CASTGTGLYNEQFF. CDR3 bases: TGTGCCAGTACCGGGACAGGGCTATACAATGAGCAGTTCTTC.